This TCR beta chain appears in the sequencing data of a study of cytomegalovirus exposure and HLA in healthy donors. Study overall: In a previous analysis, 120 million or so unique TCR beta sequences were found from 170 million or so T cells. Genotyping of hundreds of donors showed that 80% to 85% belonged to the Caucasian-associated ancestry cluster.

13 Jbeta primers and 60 Vbeta primers were used for the PCR. TCRdb keeps only in-frame clones here, not all; method: immunoSEQ multiplex PCR. Among tens of thousands of clones, about 47% were seen once, and the ten largest hold over 10%. On this clone itself: Its antigen is not known. The same CDR3 also results from other DNA sequences found in this sample.

Overall study results and limits: The number of N-insertions in an Asian-associated ancestry cluster was reportedly below the approximately 700-donor mean in a later analysis. The authors later found most CMV-associated TCR beta chains appeared HLA-restricted.

Germline loops: CDR1 LNHDA, CDR2 SQIVND (reference sequence). The CDR3 is made up of 14 amino acids. With 10 bases clipped from V and 4 bases from J, the junction kept 9 bases outside the gene matches. The TCR was taken from a human donor in good health. The sample comprised PBMCs. The V and J genes are TRBV19 and TRBJ2-2; the match to TRBD1 covers 7 bases. The CDR3 coding sequence is TGTGCCACTCACCGGGACAGCGTCACCGGGGAGCTGTTTTTT. It encodes CATHRDSVTGELFF.